Following are 5 T cell receptor beta chains from one sample sequenced in a study of T cell repertoires in cytomegalovirus infection. One entry per CDR3 protein, called by TCRdb with MiXCR from the reads. The repertoire holds some 220,000 distinct CDR3 sequences, with roughly two fifths as singletons. Their antigen targets remain unknown. The source was CD8+ T cells from cultured PBMCs, collected from culture after CMV antigen stimulation. The receptor source for this set is a human donor in good health (CMV status not recorded). Some clones in this sample may be carry-over from other donors' samples.

V and J are TRBV29-1 and TRBJ2-7; 11 bases fit TRBD1. The CDR3 totals 15 residues. V shed 5 bases and J 2 bases; nucleotides not matched to a gene: 8. Germline V CDR1 and CDR2: SQVTM, ANQGSEA. Here the CDR3 reads CSVHNGQGATYEQYF. The CDR3 DNA follows: TGCAGCGTTCACAACGGACAGGGGGCCACCTACGAGCAGTACTTC.

The chain combines TRBV28 with TRBJ2-3, with 7 bases lining up with TRBD2. Trimming took 5 bases from V and 0 from J; bases not matched to a gene: 8. This CDR3 spans 16 amino acids. The germline gives CDR1 MDHEN, CDR2 SYDVKM. The CDR3 bases are TGTGCCAGCAGTGGTGGCGGGAGCCCTAGCACAGATACGCAGTATTTT. Amino acids: CASSGGGSPSTDTQYF.

The chain carries TRBV29-1 and TRBJ2-7; tentatively, D is TRBD2 (6 bases). Germline values: CDR1 SQVTM, CDR2 ANQGSEA. The CDR3 totals 13 residues. Trimming pared 3 bases from V and 2 bases from J, leaving 11 bases between. The CDR3 spells CSVEGLTTYEQYF. The DNA of the CDR3 is TGCAGCGTTGAGGGACTGACGACCTACGAGCAGTACTTC.

There are a few counts of this clonotype. The V call is TRBV28, the J call TRBJ1-1; D not resolved. Per germline, CDR1 MDHEN and CDR2 SYDVKM. Trimming cost V 7 bases and J 3 bases, with 9 bases left between them. This CDR3 is built from 12 residues. The CDR3, as DNA: TGTGCCAGCAACGAGCCCTACACTGAAGCTTTCTTT. Translated: CASNEPYTEAFF.

The chain couples TRBV5-6 to TRBJ1-3; TRBD1 matches at 7 bases. The junction had 4 bases not matched to a gene; V was cut back by 4 bases and J by 0 bases. This CDR3 comprises 15 residues. Germline lookup yields CDR1 SGHDT and CDR2 YYEEEE. For the CDR3, the DNA is TGTGCCAGCAGCCAGGGGGGGATCTCTGGAAACACCATATATTTT. Translating gives CASSQGGISGNTIYF.